This T cell receptor (beta chain) was recovered during a study of cytotoxic CD8 clonotypes in ibrutinib-treated CLL. As for this clone: The antigen is undetermined.

The study's findings and limits: Sustained-remission and progressing patients were not sampled at matched times. Patients showed higher baseline clonality than age-matched healthy donors, and it tracked circulating CD8+ T-cell counts.

The germline V and J ends were trimmed by 3 bases and 1 base, with 9 bases remaining between them. This CDR3 has 13 amino acids. CDR1 and CDR2 from the germline V gene are SQVTM and ANQGSEA. Investigators sought sequencing depths of between 1 in 200,000 and 1 in 1 million T cells. TCRdb's table, derived via immunoSEQ multiplex PCR, lists solely in-frame clones and lacks some. The sample holds under 300,000 clones, approximately 76% seen once. The specimen comprised PBMCs, sampled at disease progression, from a patient treated with ibrutinib. The clonotype was recovered from a human donor with chronic lymphocytic leukemia. This rearrangement joins TRBV29-1 to TRBJ1-1; no firm D call. CDR3: CSVDAGRNTEAFF. In DNA, the CDR3 is TGCAGCGTTGATGCCGGGCGGAACACTGAAGCTTTCTTT.